This TCR beta chain was sequenced in a study of blood T cell repertoires in COVID-19. For the study at large: Samples came from the United States, Italy and Spain, spanning acute and convalescent COVID-19. Sample material is recorded as cDNA or gDNA derived from T cells, B-cell-depleted T cells, or PBMCs.

This clone was observed a few times. Clones were read by immunoSEQ multiplex PCR, and TCRdb kept only the in-frame ones, dropping some. The profile covers roughly 180,000 clones, with 84% appearing a single time and 6% to 8.5% taken by the ten largest. Trimming cost V 6 bases and J 4 bases, with 9 bases left between them. CDR3 length equals 13 residues. The V gene's germline CDR1 is LGHNA and CDR2 YNFKEQ. The TCR comes from a human donor in a cohort sampled during active COVID-19. The chain is built from TRBV4-2 and TRBJ1-4; D perhaps matches TRBD1 (6 bases). The sequenced sample consisted of peripheral blood. The CDR3, as DNA: TGTGCCAGCAGAAACAGGGTTAATGAAAAACTGTTTTTT. Translation gives CASRNRVNEKLFF.